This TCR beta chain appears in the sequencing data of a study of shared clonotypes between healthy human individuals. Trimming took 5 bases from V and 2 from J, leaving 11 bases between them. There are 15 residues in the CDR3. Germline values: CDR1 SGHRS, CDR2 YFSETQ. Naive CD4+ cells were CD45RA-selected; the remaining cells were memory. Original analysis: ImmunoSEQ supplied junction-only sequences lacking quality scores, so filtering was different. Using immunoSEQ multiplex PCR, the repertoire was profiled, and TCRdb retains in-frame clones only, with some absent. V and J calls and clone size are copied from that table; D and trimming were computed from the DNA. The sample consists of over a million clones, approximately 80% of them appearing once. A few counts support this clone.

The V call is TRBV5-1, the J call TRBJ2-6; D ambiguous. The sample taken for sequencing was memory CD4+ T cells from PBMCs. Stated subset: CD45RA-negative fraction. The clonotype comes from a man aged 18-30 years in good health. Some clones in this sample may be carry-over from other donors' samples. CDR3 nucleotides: TGCGCCAGCAGTAACTGGGCAGCTGGGGCCAACGTCCTGACTTTC. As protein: CASSNWAAGANVLTF.